A selection of T cell receptor beta chains follows, all from one sample in a study of CD8 T cells in ankylosing spondylitis. TCRdb fed the 5' RACE reads into MiXCR, producing one record per CDR3 protein. The sample has about 39,000 distinct CDR3 sequences, 3% seen once. The sequenced sample was blood, either unsorted or a sorted T cell fraction (not recorded which). The receptor source for this set is a male donor with ankylosing spondylitis or in good health (not recorded which). Each CDR3 is given with its conserved first and last residue. A D gene is named only where the DNA matches it firmly. Clone size appears in some rows only: once, few, many, or a class for an expanded clone.

DNA	CDR3	D	V	J	size
TGTGCCAGCAGCCAGGGGGAAAATTCACCCCTCCACTTT	CASSQGENSPLHF	TRBD1	TRBV9	TRBJ1-6	-
TGTGCCAGCAGCGTAGAAGGCTCCAATTCACCCCTCCACTTT	CASSVEGSNSPLHF	-	TRBV9	TRBJ1-6	medium-sized
TGTGCCAGCAGCGTGGGCAGTGGGAACACCGGGGAGCTGTTTTTT	CASSVGSGNTGELFF	-	TRBV9	TRBJ2-2	many
TGTGCCAGCAGCCCCACGGCGGCCCGACAGACCCAGTACTTC	CASSPTAARQTQYF	-	TRBV9	TRBJ2-5	many
TGTGCCAGCAGCGTAGCTGACGAGGGGGAGCTGTTTTTT	CASSVADEGELFF	-	TRBV9	TRBJ2-2	many
TGTGCCAGCAGTAGGGACCTTAATCCGGAATTGGGAAACACCATATATTTT	CASSRDLNPELGNTIYF	-	TRBV9	TRBJ1-3	many
TGTGCCAGCAGCGTAGAGGGGACAGGGCTTGGGGACAACTATGGCTACACCTTC	CASSVEGTGLGDNYGYTF	TRBD1	TRBV9	TRBJ1-2	many
TGTGCCAGCAGCGTAACGGATAGCGGGAGTTTCCACACCGGGGAGCTGTTTTTT	CASSVTDSGSFHTGELFF	TRBD2	TRBV9	TRBJ2-2	many
TGTGCCAGCAGCGTAGGGGTTTACTCTGGAAACACCATATATTTT	CASSVGVYSGNTIYF	-	TRBV9	TRBJ1-3	many
TGTGCCAGCAGCCCTTTAACAGGGGCTAATGAAAAACTGTTTTTT	CASSPLTGANEKLFF	TRBD1	TRBV9	TRBJ1-4	many
TGCAGCGACAATCCCTCCGGACCCACAGATACGCAGTATTTT	CSDNPSGPTDTQYF	-	TRBV29-1	TRBJ2-3	medium-sized
TGTGCCAGCAGCACGAGCGGGAGGGGCACAGATACGCAGTATTTT	CASSTSGRGTDTQYF	TRBD2	TRBV9	TRBJ2-3	many
TGTGCCAGCAGCGTAGTGACAGGATCTTGGGGCACAGATACGCAGTATTTT	CASSVVTGSWGTDTQYF	-	TRBV9	TRBJ2-3	few
TGTGCCAGCAGCCCCCAGGGAAGAGCTAATGAAAAACTGTTTTTT	CASSPQGRANEKLFF	-	TRBV9	TRBJ1-4	many
TGTGCCAGCAGCGTAGGGAAAGCAGGACGGATGAACACTGAAGCTTTCTTT	CASSVGKAGRMNTEAFF	-	TRBV9	TRBJ1-1	many
TGTGCCAGCAGTAGGGGGGCCAATCAGCCCCAGCATTTT	CASSRGANQPQHF	-	TRBV9	TRBJ1-5	many
TGTGCCAGCAGCTCCAAGACCAGCGGGGGGCAGAATGAGCAGTTCTTC	CASSSKTSGGQNEQFF	TRBD2	TRBV9	TRBJ2-1	many
TGTGCCAGCAGCGTCGGAACTAGCGGGAGGAATGAGCAGTTCTTC	CASSVGTSGRNEQFF	TRBD2	TRBV9	TRBJ2-1	many
TGTGCCAGCAGCGTAGGTCGCTTTAGCTCCTACAATGAGCAGTTCTTC	CASSVGRFSSYNEQFF	-	TRBV9	TRBJ2-1	many
TGTGCCAGCAGCGTAGGCCAGCGGGGGAGCACAGATACGCAGTATTTT	CASSVGQRGSTDTQYF	TRBD2	TRBV9	TRBJ2-3	many
TGTGCCAGCAGCGTAGCTAGGCTGCGGGATCAGGCTGAGCAGTTCTTC	CASSVARLRDQAEQFF	-	TRBV9	TRBJ2-1	many
TGTGCCAGCAGCTCCGACTTGCACGCAGTGAGGACCGGGGAGCTGTTTTTT	CASSSDLHAVRTGELFF	-	TRBV9	TRBJ2-2	many
TGTGCCAGCAGCGTAGCTACCACGCTTGCCGGGAACGTCGGGGAGACCCAGTACTTC	CASSVATTLAGNVGETQYF	-	TRBV9	TRBJ2-5	many